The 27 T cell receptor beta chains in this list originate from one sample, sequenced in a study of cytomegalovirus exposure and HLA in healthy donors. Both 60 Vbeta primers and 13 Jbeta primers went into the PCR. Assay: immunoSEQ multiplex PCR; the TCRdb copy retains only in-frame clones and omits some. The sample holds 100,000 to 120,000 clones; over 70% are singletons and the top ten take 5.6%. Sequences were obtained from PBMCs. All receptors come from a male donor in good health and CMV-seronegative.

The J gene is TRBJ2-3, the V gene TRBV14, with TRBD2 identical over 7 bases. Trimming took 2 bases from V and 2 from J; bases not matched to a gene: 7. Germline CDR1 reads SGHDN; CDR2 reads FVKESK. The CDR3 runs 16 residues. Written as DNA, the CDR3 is TGTGCCAGCAGCCAAAAATTCGGGACTACCACAGATACGCAGTATTTT. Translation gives CASSQKFGTTTDTQYF.

In nucleotides, the CDR3 is TGCGCCAGCAGGAACGGACAGGGGTGGCCTCAGCCCCAGCATTTT. Translation: CASRNGQGWPQPQHF. The genes are TRBV10-2 and TRBJ1-5, with TRBD1 matching over 9 bases. V shed 6 bases and J 6 bases; nucleotides not matched to a gene: 9. Germline V lookup: CDR1 WSHSY, CDR2 SAAADI. This CDR3 spans 15 amino acids.

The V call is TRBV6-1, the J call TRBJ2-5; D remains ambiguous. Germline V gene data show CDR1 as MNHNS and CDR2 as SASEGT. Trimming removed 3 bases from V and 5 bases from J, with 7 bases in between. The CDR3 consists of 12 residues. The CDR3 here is CASSDDTETQYF. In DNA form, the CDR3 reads TGTGCCAGCAGTGATGACACGGAGACCCAGTACTTC.

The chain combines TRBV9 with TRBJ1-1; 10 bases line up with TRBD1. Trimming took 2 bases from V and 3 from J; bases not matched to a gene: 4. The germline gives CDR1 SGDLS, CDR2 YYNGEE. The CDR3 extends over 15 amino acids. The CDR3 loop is CASSVGQGRDTEAFF. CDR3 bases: TGTGCCAGCAGCGTGGGACAGGGGAGGGACACTGAAGCTTTCTTT.

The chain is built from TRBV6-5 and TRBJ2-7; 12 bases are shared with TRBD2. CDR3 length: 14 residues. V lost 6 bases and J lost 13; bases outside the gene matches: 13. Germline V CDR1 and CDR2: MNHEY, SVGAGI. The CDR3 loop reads CASRRTSGRYAPYF. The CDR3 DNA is TGTGCCAGCAGACGAACTAGCGGGAGGTACGCCCCCTACTTC.

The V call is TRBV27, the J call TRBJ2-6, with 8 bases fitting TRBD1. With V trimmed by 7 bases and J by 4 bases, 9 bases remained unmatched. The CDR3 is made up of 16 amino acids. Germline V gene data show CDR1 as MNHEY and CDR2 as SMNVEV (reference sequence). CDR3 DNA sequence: TGTGCCAGCACCCGGACAGGGCAGCTCGGGGCCAACGTCCTGACTTTC. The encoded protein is CASTRTGQLGANVLTF. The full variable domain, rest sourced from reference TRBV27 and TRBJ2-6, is EAQVTQNPRYLITVTGKKLTVTCSQNMNHEYMSWYRQDPGLGLRQIYYSMNVEVTDKGDVPEGYKVSRKEKRNFPLILESPSPNQTSLYFCASTRTGQLGANVLTFGAGSRLTVL.

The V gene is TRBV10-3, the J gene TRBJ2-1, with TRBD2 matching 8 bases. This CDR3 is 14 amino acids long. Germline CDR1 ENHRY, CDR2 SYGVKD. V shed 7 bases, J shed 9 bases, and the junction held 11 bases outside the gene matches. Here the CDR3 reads CAIKASGLLGEQFF. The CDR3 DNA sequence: TGTGCCATCAAGGCTAGCGGGCTGTTGGGTGAGCAGTTCTTC.

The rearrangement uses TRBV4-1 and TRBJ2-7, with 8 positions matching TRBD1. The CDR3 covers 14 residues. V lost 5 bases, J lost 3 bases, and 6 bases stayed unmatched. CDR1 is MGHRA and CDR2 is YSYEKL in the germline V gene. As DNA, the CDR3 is TGCGCCAGCAGCGCCGGGACAGGATACTACGAGCAGTACTTC. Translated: CASSAGTGYYEQYF.

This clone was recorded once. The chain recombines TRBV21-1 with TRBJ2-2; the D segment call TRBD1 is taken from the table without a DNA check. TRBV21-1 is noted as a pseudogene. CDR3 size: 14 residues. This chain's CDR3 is CASSWGRNTGELFF. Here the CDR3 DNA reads TGTGCCAGCAGCTGGGGCAGGAACACCGGGGAGCTGTTTTTT.

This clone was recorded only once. CDR3 amino acids: CASSHGGRNTEAFF. The CDR3, as DNA: TGTGCCAGCAGCCACGGCGGTAGAAACACTGAAGCTTTCTTT. The V call is TRBV11-3, the J call TRBJ1-1, with D unclear. The germline V gene encodes CDR1 SGHNT and CDR2 YENEEA. CDR3 length: 14 residues. Trimming cost V 5 bases and J 2 bases, with 12 bases left between them.

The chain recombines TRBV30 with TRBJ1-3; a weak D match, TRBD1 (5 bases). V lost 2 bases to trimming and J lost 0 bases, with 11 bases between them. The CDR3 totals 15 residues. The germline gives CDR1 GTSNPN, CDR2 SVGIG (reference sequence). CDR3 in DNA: TGTGCCTGGAGTTTAGGGGCCTCCTCTGGAAACACCATATATTTT. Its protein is CAWSLGASSGNTIYF.

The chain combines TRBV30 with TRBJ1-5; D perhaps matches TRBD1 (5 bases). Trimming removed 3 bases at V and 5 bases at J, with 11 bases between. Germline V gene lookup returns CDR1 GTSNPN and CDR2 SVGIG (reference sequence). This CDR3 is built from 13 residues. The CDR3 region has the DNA TGTGCCTGGAGCCTAGACAGATATCAGCCCCAGCATTTT. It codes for CAWSLDRYQPQHF.

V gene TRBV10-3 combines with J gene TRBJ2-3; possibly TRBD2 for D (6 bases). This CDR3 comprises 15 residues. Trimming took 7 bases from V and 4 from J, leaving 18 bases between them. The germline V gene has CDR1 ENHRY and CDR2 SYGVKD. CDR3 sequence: CAINGIGRQSDTQYF. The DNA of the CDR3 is TGTGCCATCAATGGTATCGGGAGACAATCAGATACGCAGTATTTT.

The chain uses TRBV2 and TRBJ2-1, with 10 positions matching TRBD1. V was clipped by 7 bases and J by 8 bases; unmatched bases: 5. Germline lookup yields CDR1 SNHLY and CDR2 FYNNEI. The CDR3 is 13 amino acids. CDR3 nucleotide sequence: TGTGCCAGCACCGCCGGGACAGGGGATGAGCAGTTCTTC. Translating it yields CASTAGTGDEQFF. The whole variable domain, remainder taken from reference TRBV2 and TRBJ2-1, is EPEVTQTPSHQVTQMGQEVILRCVPISNHLYFYWYRQILGQKVEFLVSFYNNEISEKSEIFDDQFSVERPDGSNFTLKIRSTKLEDSAMYFCASTAGTGDEQFFGPGTRLTVL.

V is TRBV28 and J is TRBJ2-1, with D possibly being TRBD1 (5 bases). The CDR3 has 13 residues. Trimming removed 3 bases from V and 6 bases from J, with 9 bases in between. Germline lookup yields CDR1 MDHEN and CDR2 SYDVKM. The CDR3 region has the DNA TGTGCCAGCAGTTTCAGACAGATCAATGAGCAGTTCTTC. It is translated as CASSFRQINEQFF.

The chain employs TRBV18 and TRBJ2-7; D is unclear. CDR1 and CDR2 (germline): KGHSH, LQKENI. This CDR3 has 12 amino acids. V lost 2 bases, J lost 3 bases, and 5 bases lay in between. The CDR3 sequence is CASSPINYEQYF. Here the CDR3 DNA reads TGTGCCAGCTCACCAATTAACTACGAGCAGTACTTC. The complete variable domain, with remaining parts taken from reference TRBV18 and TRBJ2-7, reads NAGVMQNPRHLVRRRGQEARLRCSPMKGHSHVYWYRQLPEEGLKFMVYLQKENIIDESGMPKERFSAEFPKEGPSILRIQQVVRGDSAAYFCASSPINYEQYFGPGTRLTVT.

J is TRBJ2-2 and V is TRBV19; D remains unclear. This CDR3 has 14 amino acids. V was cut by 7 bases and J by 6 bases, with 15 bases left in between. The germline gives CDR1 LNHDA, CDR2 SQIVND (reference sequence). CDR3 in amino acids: CASTRLTAPGELFF. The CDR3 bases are TGTGCCAGTACCCGCCTTACAGCTCCCGGGGAGCTGTTTTTT.

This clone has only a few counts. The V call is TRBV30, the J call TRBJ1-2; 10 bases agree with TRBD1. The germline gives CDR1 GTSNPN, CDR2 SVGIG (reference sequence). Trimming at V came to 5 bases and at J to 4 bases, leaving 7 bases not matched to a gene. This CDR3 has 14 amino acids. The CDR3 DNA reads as TGTGCCTGGGATCGACAGGGGGCGATCTATGGCTACACCTTC. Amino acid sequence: CAWDRQGAIYGYTF.

The DNA of the CDR3 is TGTGCCAGCAGCGTAGCTACCTCCTACAATGAGCAGTTCTTC. Amino acid sequence: CASSVATSYNEQFF. The rearrangement uses TRBV9 and TRBJ2-1; no clear D. Looked up from germline, CDR1 is SGDLS and CDR2 is YYNGEE. The germline V and J ends were trimmed by 0 bases and 0 bases, with 4 bases remaining between them. This CDR3 is 14 amino acids long.

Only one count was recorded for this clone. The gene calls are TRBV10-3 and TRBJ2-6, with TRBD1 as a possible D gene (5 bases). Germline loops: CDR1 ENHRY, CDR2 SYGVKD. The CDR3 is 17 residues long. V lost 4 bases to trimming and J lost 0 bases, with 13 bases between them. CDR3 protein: CAISAEGVPSGANVLTF. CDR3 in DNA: TGTGCCATCAGTGCGGAAGGGGTCCCCTCTGGGGCCAACGTCCTGACTTTC.

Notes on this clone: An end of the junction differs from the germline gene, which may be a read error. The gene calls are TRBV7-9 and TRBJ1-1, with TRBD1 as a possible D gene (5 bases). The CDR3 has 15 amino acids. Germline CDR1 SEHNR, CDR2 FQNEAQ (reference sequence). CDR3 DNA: TGTTCCAGCAGCGCAAGGCTGGGGCCGGGCACTGAAGCTTTCTTT. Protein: CSSSARLGPGTEAFF. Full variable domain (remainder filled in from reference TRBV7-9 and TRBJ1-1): DTGVSQNPRHKITKRGQNVTFRCDPISEHNRLYWYRQTLGQGPEFLTYFQNEAQLEKSRLLSDRFSAERPKGSFSTLEIQRTEQGDSAMYLCSSSARLGPGTEAFFGQGTRLTVV.

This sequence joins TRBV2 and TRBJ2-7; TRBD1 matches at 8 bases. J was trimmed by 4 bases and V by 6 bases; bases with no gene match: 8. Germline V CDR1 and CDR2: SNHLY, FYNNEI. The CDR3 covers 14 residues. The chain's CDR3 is CASSKGQGGYEQYF. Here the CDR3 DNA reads TGTGCCAGCAGCAAAGGACAGGGTGGGTACGAGCAGTACTTC. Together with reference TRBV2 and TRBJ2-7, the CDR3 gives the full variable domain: EPEVTQTPSHQVTQMGQEVILRCVPISNHLYFYWYRQILGQKVEFLVSFYNNEISEKSEIFDDQFSVERPDGSNFTLKIRSTKLEDSAMYFCASSKGQGGYEQYFGPGTRLTVT.

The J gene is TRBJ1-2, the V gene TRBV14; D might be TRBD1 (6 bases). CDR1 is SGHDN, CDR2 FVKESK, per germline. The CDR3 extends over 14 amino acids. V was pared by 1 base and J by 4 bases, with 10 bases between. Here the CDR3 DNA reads TGTGCCAGCAGCCAAGGGGACATATTCTATGGCTACACCTTC. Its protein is CASSQGDIFYGYTF.

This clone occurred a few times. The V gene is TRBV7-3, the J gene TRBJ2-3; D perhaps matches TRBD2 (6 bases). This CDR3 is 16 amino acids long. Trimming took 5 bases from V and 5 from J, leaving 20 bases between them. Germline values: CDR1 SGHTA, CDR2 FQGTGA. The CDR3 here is CASSPHSGARGDTQYF. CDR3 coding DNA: TGTGCCAGCAGCCCCCATAGCGGAGCCCGGGGAGATACGCAGTATTTT.

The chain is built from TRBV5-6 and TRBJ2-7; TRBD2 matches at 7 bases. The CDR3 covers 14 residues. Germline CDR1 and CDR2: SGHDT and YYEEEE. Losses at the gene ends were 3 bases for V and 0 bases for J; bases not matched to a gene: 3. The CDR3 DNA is TGTGCCAGCAGCTCCGGGACTACCTCCTACGAGCAGTACTTC. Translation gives CASSSGTTSYEQYF.

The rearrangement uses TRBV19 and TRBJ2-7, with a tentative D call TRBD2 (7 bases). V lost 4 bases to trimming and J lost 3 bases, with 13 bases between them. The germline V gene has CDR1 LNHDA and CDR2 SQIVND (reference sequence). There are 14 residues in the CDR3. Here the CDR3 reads CASSRQRGGYEQYF. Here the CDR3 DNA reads TGTGCCAGTAGTAGACAGAGGGGGGGCTACGAGCAGTACTTC.

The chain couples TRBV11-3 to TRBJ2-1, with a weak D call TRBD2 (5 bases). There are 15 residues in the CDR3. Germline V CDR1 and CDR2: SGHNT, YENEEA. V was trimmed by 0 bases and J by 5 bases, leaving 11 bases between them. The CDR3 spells CASSLDLLENNEQFF. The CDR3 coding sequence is TGTGCCAGCAGCTTAGACCTACTAGAAAACAATGAGCAGTTCTTC. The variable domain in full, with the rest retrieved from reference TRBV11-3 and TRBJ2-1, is EAGVVQSPRYKIIEKKQPVAFWCNPISGHNTLYWYLQNLGQGPELLIRYENEEAVDDSQLPKDRFSAERLKGVDSTLKIQPAELGDSAVYLCASSLDLLENNEQFFGPGTRLTVL.